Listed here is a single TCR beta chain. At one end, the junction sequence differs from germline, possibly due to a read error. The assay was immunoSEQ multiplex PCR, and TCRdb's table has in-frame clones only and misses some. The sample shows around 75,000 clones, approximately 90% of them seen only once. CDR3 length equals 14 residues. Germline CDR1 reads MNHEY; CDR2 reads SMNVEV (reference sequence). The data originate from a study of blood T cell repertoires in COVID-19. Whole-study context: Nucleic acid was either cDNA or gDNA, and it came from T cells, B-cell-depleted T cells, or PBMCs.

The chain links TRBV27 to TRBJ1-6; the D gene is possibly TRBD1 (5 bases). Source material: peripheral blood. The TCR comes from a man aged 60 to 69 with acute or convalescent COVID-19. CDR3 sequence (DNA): TGTGTCAGCAGTGTTAGGGGTTTCAACTCACCCCTCCACTTT. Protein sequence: CVSSVRGFNSPLHF.